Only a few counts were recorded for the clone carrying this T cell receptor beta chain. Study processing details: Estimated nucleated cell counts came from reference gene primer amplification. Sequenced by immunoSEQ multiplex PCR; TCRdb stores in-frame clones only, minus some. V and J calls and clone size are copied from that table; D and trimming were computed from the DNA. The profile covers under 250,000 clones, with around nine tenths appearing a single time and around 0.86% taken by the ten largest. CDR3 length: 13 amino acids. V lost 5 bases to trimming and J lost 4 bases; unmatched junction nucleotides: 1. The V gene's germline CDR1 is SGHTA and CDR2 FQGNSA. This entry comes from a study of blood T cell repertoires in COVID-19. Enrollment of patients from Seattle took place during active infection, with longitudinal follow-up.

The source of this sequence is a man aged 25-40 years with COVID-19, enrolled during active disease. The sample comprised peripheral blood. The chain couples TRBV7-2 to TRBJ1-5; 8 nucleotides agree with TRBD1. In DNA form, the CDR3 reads TGTGCCAGCAGCGGACAGGGTAATCAGCCCCAGCATTTT. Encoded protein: CASSGQGNQPQHF. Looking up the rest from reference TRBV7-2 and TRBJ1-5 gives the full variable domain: GAGVSQSPSNKVTEKGKDVELRCDPISGHTALYWYRQSLGQGLEFLIYFQGNSAPDKSGLPSDRFSAERTGGSVSTLTIQRTQQEDSAVYLCASSGQGNQPQHFGDGTRLSIL.